The 30 T cell receptor beta chains presented below share a single source sample, sequenced in a study of CD8 T cells in Susac syndrome. Random hexamers served to reverse transcribe roughly 0.45 to 1 ug RNA. TCRdb passed the immunoSEQ multiplex PCR reads through MiXCR, listing each CDR3 protein once. The repertoire includes fewer than 300,000 distinct CDR3 sequences, approximately 81% of them detected once, and 0.11% sits in the top ten. The sequenced sample was CD8+ T cells from PBMCs. The receptors here all came from a human donor with multiple sclerosis.

The genes are TRBV7-9 and TRBJ2-5; D perhaps matches TRBD1 (6 bases). Germline CDR1 SEHNR, CDR2 FQNEAQ (reference sequence). CDR3 length: 17 amino acids. The V end lost 0 bases, the J end lost 1 base, and 15 bases lay between the germline ends. CDR3 residues: CASSLAREKGGQETQYF. DNA for the CDR3: TGTGCCAGCAGCTTAGCGAGGGAGAAAGGGGGCCAAGAGACCCAGTACTTC.

This chain links TRBV27 with TRBJ2-1; tentative D call: TRBD2 (5 bases). The CDR3 runs 14 residues. V gave up 5 bases and J gave up 3 bases, with 11 bases separating them. Germline lookup yields CDR1 MNHEY and CDR2 SMNVEV (reference sequence). CDR3 coding DNA: TGTGCCAGCAGTCCCACGGGAAACTACAATGAGCAGTTCTTC. It translates to CASSPTGNYNEQFF.

The rearrangement links TRBV27 to TRBJ2-7, with 9 nucleotides matching TRBD1. In germline, CDR1 is MNHEY, CDR2 SMNVEV (reference sequence). The CDR3 totals 14 residues. The junction had 5 bases not matched to a gene; V was cut back by 4 bases and J by 4 bases. The DNA of the CDR3 is TGTGCCAGCAGTTCCGCCGGGACAGGGTACGAGCAGTACTTC. It specifies CASSSAGTGYEQYF.

The chain employs TRBV27 and TRBJ1-5; D is perhaps TRBD1 (6 bases). Trimming removed 10 bases from V and 5 bases from J, with 21 bases in between. Germline CDR1 reads MNHEY; CDR2 reads SMNVEV (reference sequence). This CDR3 is built from 15 residues. The CDR3 sequence is CATQTTTGKHQPQHF. The CDR3 nucleotides are TGTGCCACGCAGACAACCACAGGGAAACATCAGCCCCAGCATTTT.

This clonotype was picked up one time. This sequence joins TRBV30 and TRBJ1-4; a weak D match, TRBD1 (6 bases). Deletions cut 2 bases from V and 5 bases from J, with 12 bases between. The CDR3 is 14 residues long. CDR1 is GTSNPN, CDR2 SVGIG, per germline (reference sequence). The CDR3 spells CAWSPDRRNEKLFF. In DNA, the CDR3 is TGTGCCTGGAGTCCCGACAGGAGGAATGAAAAACTGTTTTTT.

This sequence joins TRBV9 and TRBJ2-1, with 9 bases matching TRBD1. Losses at the gene ends were 1 base for V and 8 bases for J; bases not matched to a gene: 7. The CDR3 consists of 15 residues. Germline V lookup: CDR1 SGDLS, CDR2 YYNGEE. For the CDR3, the DNA is TGTGCCAGCAGCGTATCACAGGGGGCTGGGTATGAGCAGTTCTTC. Translating it yields CASSVSQGAGYEQFF.

The chain combines TRBV30 with TRBJ2-3, with D tentatively TRBD1 (5 bases). The CDR3 runs to 11 residues. V dropped 2 bases and J dropped 10 bases, with 10 bases sitting between them. Germline values: CDR1 GTSNPN, CDR2 SVGIG (reference sequence). CDR3 residues: CAWSTGEAQYF. The CDR3 DNA is TGTGCCTGGAGTACAGGAGAGGCGCAGTATTTT.

The chain combines TRBV27 with TRBJ2-3; 11 bases are a match to TRBD2. Germline V lookup: CDR1 MNHEY, CDR2 SMNVEV (reference sequence). The CDR3 loop spans 15 amino acids. Losses at the gene ends were 7 bases for V and 4 bases for J; bases not matched to a gene: 7. CDR3 amino acids: CASTHSGRASDTQYF. The CDR3 DNA reads TGTGCCAGCACTCATAGCGGGAGGGCCTCAGATACGCAGTATTTT.

This clonotype was detected once. The CDR3 is CASSSETGSYNEQFF. Here the CDR3 DNA reads TGTGCCAGCAGCTCCGAGACGGGTTCCTACAATGAGCAGTTCTTC. The chain recombines TRBV14 with TRBJ2-1; no definite D call. The V end lost 5 bases, the J end lost 1 base, and 12 bases lay between the germline ends. Germline V CDR1 and CDR2: SGHDN, FVKESK. The CDR3 is made up of 15 amino acids.

The rearrangement links TRBV7-9 to TRBJ1-1; D is undetermined. CDR3 length equals 13 residues. CDR1 is SEHNR, CDR2 FQNEAQ, per germline (reference sequence). V lost 2 bases and J 6 bases, leaving 10 bases between the germline ends. This CDR3 reads CASSLILVPEAFF. The CDR3, as DNA: TGTGCCAGCAGCTTAATTCTGGTTCCTGAAGCTTTCTTT.

V and J are TRBV27 and TRBJ2-1; 10 bases are shared with TRBD2. The CDR3 extends over 15 amino acids. The V gene's germline CDR1 is MNHEY and CDR2 SMNVEV (reference sequence). V lost 5 bases to trimming and J lost 3 bases; unmatched junction nucleotides: 4. The CDR3 reads CASSIGLADYNEQFF. For the CDR3, the DNA is TGTGCCAGCAGTATAGGACTAGCGGACTACAATGAGCAGTTCTTC.

This sequence joins TRBV27 and TRBJ1-5; D may be TRBD1 (5 bases). Between the trimmed V and J ends, which lost 6 bases and 7 bases, there was a span of 10 bases. The CDR3 covers 12 residues. Germline V gives CDR1 MNHEY, CDR2 SMNVEV (reference sequence). CDR3 protein: CASSNGGQPQHF. The DNA for the CDR3 is TGTGCCAGCAGCAACGGGGGGCAGCCCCAGCATTTT.

This chain links TRBV28 with TRBJ2-5, with 10 bases that match TRBD1. The length of the CDR3 is 15 residues. V trimming: 5 bases; J trimming: 2 bases; junction bases outside the gene matches: 5. The germline V gene has CDR1 MDHEN and CDR2 SYDVKM. CDR3 nucleotides: TGTGCCAGCAGTCCGGGACAGGGGCGACAAGAGACCCAGTACTTC. This gives the protein CASSPGQGRQETQYF.

The chain couples TRBV20-1 to TRBJ1-2, with 8 bases that match TRBD1. The ends lost 4 bases at V and 4 bases at J; junction bases unmatched: 11. In germline, CDR1 is DFQATT, CDR2 SNEGSKA (reference sequence). The CDR3 is made up of 15 amino acids. The CDR3 bases are TGCAGTGCTAAACGCTTGGACAGGGAAGGCTATGGCTACACCTTC. Its protein is CSAKRLDREGYGYTF.

The CDR3 coding sequence is TGTGCCAGCAGTTTCCCCTCCGGTCGGGGCCCACGCACAGATACGCAGTATTTT. This codes for CASSFPSGRGPRTDTQYF. This chain connects TRBV28 to TRBJ2-3; D possibly matches TRBD1 or TRBD2 (5 bases each). Germline CDR1 MDHEN, CDR2 SYDVKM. This CDR3 region has 18 residues. The V and J ends lost 3 bases and 1 base respectively, with 20 bases between them.

The rearrangement links TRBV5-5 to TRBJ2-5; maybe TRBD1 (5 bases). The V gene's germline CDR1 is SGHKS and CDR2 YYEKEE (reference sequence). This CDR3 contains 17 residues. Deletions cut 0 bases from V and 0 bases from J, with 15 bases between. The CDR3 is CASSLDRQILYQETQYF. Written as DNA, the CDR3 is TGTGCCAGCAGCTTGGACCGACAGATCCTGTACCAAGAGACCCAGTACTTC.

V usage is TRBV10-3 and J usage is TRBJ2-7, with D maybe TRBD1 (5 bases). Germline CDR1 reads ENHRY; CDR2 reads SYGVKD. The CDR3 is 16 amino acids. V dropped 0 bases and J dropped 3 bases, with 15 bases sitting between them. The CDR3 bases are TGTGCCATCAGTGAGTCACAGGCATCGAAAGGCTACGAGCAGTACTTC. Its translation: CAISESQASKGYEQYF.

This rearrangement joins TRBV7-6 to TRBJ2-5, with unresolved D. The CDR3 spans 15 residues. V dropped 2 bases and J dropped 2 bases, with 12 bases sitting between them. The germline V gene has CDR1 SGHVS and CDR2 FNYEAQ. DNA for the CDR3: TGTGCCAGCAGCTTATTGGCGGCGGCTCAAGAGACCCAGTACTTC. Protein: CASSLLAAAQETQYF.

The genes are TRBV2 and TRBJ2-3, with D possibly being TRBD1 (5 bases). The CDR3 totals 12 residues. Trimming took off 8 bases at V and 5 bases at J, with 11 bases between the two ends. Germline V gene sequence: CDR1 SNHLY, CDR2 FYNNEI. The CDR3 region is CASVGLRDTQYF. The CDR3 DNA is TGTGCCAGCGTGGGGCTTCGAGATACGCAGTATTTT.

This rearrangement joins TRBV6-6 to TRBJ2-3; 7 positions agree with TRBD2. With V trimmed by 6 bases and J by 1 base, 4 bases remained unmatched. This CDR3 has 14 amino acids. From germline, CDR1 is MNHNY and CDR2 SVGAGI (reference sequence). The CDR3 sequence: CASRLAGRTDTQYF. CDR3 coding DNA: TGTGCCAGCAGGTTAGCGGGCCGCACAGATACGCAGTATTTT.

The rearrangement uses TRBV27 and TRBJ2-1; TRBD1 matches 9 bases. V lost 3 bases, J lost 5 bases, and 11 bases stayed unmatched. The CDR3 has 17 residues. The V gene's germline CDR1 is MNHEY and CDR2 SMNVEV (reference sequence). The CDR3 region is CASSFPTGGKLHNEQFF. CDR3 DNA: TGTGCCAGCAGTTTCCCGACAGGGGGAAAGCTTCACAATGAGCAGTTCTTC.

The gene calls are TRBV5-1 and TRBJ1-4; D possibly corresponds to TRBD1 (5 bases). This CDR3 contains 14 residues. The germline V and J ends were trimmed by 2 bases and 8 bases, with 13 bases remaining between them. The germline V gene has CDR1 SGHRS and CDR2 YFSETQ. The CDR3 sequence: CASSFWGREEKLFF. CDR3 sequence (DNA): TGCGCCAGCAGCTTTTGGGGCCGGGAGGAAAAACTGTTTTTT.

The genes are TRBV20-1 and TRBJ2-7, with 7 nucleotides matching TRBD1. CDR1 and CDR2 from the germline V gene are DFQATT and SNEGSKA (reference sequence). Unmatched junction bases numbered 7, after V lost 6 bases and J lost 2 bases. This CDR3 has 13 amino acids. The CDR3 nucleotides read TGCAGTGCCGTGGACAGGCGCACCTACGAGCAGTACTTC. Its protein product is CSAVDRRTYEQYF.

In this sample, this clonotype turned up a few times. This chain connects TRBV10-3 to TRBJ2-7; 9 bases are a match to TRBD1. CDR1 and CDR2 (germline): ENHRY, SYGVKD. CDR3 length equals 15 residues. Trimming at V came to 7 bases and at J to 7 bases, leaving 14 bases not matched to a gene. The CDR3 protein is CAINDPGTGRWEQYF. DNA for the CDR3: TGTGCCATCAATGATCCCGGGACAGGGAGGTGGGAGCAGTACTTC.

The chain carries TRBV28 and TRBJ1-5; D is possibly TRBD1 (6 bases). This CDR3 comprises 15 residues. Between the trimmed V and J ends, which lost 1 base and 5 bases, there was a span of 12 bases. Germline CDR1 reads MDHEN; CDR2 reads SYDVKM. DNA for the CDR3: TGTGCCAGCAGTTTATACAGGGCCAGAGATCAGCCCCAGCATTTT. Residues: CASSLYRARDQPQHF.

The chain links TRBV18 to TRBJ2-1; no reliable D call. Trimming took 3 bases from V and 3 from J, leaving 6 bases between them. This CDR3 is 13 amino acids long. Germline assignment: CDR1 KGHSH and CDR2 LQKENI. The CDR3 nucleotides are TGTGCCAGCTCACCCCCGATCTACAATGAGCAGTTCTTC. Protein product: CASSPPIYNEQFF. The full variable domain, its missing parts supplied by reference TRBV18 and TRBJ2-1, is NAGVMQNPRHLVRRRGQEARLRCSPMKGHSHVYWYRQLPEEGLKFMVYLQKENIIDESGMPKERFSAEFPKEGPSILRIQQVVRGDSAAYFCASSPPIYNEQFFGPGTRLTVL.

The chain has TRBV5-1 and TRBJ1-2, with 7 bases matching TRBD1. This CDR3 spans 14 amino acids. From germline, CDR1 is SGHRS and CDR2 YFSETQ. Unmatched junction bases numbered 13, after V lost 6 bases and J lost 8 bases. In DNA form, the CDR3 reads TGCGCCAGCAAATTCGACAGGGAGGGACGAGGCTACACCTTC. Translation gives CASKFDREGRGYTF.

The chain couples TRBV29-1 to TRBJ2-2; 7 bases are shared with TRBD1. V dropped 5 bases and J dropped 6; count of bases not matched to a gene: 6. The CDR3 contains 13 residues. Germline V gene data show CDR1 as SQVTM and CDR2 as ANQGSEA. The CDR3 protein is CSVSGQKAGELFF. In DNA form, the CDR3 reads TGCAGCGTTTCGGGACAGAAGGCCGGGGAGCTGTTTTTT.

The J gene is TRBJ1-5, the V gene TRBV27, with a tentative D call TRBD1 (5 bases). This CDR3 has 14 residues. CDR1 is MNHEY and CDR2 is SMNVEV in the germline V gene (reference sequence). The V end lost 6 bases, the J end lost 0 bases, and 9 bases lay between the germline ends. Written as DNA, the CDR3 is TGTGCCAGCAGGGACACACATAGCAATCAGCCCCAGCATTTT. Translation: CASRDTHSNQPQHF.

This clonotype was counted a few times. The rearrangement uses TRBV7-9 and TRBJ2-3; D possibly corresponds to TRBD2 (6 bases). The CDR3 extends over 15 amino acids. Trimming left V 2 bases short and J 4 bases short, with 13 bases between. Germline assignment: CDR1 SEHNR and CDR2 FQNEAQ (reference sequence). CDR3 amino acids: CASSLWQGGSDTQYF. The CDR3 DNA reads TGTGCCAGCAGCTTATGGCAGGGAGGATCAGATACGCAGTATTTT. The variable domain in full, completed from reference TRBV7-9 and TRBJ2-3, reads DTGVSQNPRHKITKRGQNVTFRCDPISEHNRLYWYRQTLGQGPEFLTYFQNEAQLEKSRLLSDRFSAERPKGSFSTLEIQRTEQGDSAMYLCASSLWQGGSDTQYFGPGTRLTVL.